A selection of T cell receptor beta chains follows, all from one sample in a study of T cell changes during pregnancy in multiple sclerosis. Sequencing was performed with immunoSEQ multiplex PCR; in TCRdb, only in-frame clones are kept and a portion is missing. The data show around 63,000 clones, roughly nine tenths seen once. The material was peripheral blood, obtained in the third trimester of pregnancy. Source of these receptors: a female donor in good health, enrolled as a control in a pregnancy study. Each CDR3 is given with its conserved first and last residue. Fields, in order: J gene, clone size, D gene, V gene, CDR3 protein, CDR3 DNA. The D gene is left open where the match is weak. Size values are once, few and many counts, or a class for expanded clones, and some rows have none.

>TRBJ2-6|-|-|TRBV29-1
CSVGGLSGANVLTF
TGCAGCGTTGGGGGCCTATCTGGGGCCAACGTCCTGACTTTC
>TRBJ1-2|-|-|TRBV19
CASSLLTGGLLGYTF
TGTGCCAGTAGTCTACTAACGGGGGGTTTGCTTGGCTACACCTTC
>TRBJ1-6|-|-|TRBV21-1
CASSKTPFGDRYLNSPLHF
TGTGCCAGCAGCAAAACTCCCTTTGGGGACAGGTATTTAAATTCACCCCTCCACTTT
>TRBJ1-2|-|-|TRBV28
CASRGLGYTF
TGTGCCAGCAGGGGGCTCGGCTACACCTTC
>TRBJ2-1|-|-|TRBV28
CASSFYGGEQFF
TGTGCCAGCAGTTTTTATGGAGGTGAGCAGTTCTTC
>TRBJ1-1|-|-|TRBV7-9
CASSDGGETEAFF
TGTGCCAGCAGTGACGGAGGGGAAACTGAAGCTTTCTTT
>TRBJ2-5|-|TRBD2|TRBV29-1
CSVEGLTYF
TGCAGCGTTGAGGGACTAACGTACTTC
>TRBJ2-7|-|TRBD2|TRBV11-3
CASSLDLAGDEQYF
TGTGCCAGCAGCTTAGATCTAGCGGGAGACGAGCAGTACTTC
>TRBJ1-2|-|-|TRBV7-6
CASSLEGRGSDYGYTF
TGTGCCAGCAGCTTAGAGGGGAGGGGCTCTGACTATGGCTACACCTTC
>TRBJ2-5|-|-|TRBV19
CASSIRETQYF
TGTGCCAGTAGTATACGGGAGACCCAGTACTTC
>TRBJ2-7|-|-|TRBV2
CASSEQAYEQYF
TGTGCCAGCAGTGAACAGGCCTACGAGCAGTACTTC
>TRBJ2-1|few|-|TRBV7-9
CASSIIAASYNEQFF
TGTGCCAGCAGCATCATAGCGGCCTCCTACAATGAGCAGTTCTTC
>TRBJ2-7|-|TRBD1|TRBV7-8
CASSATGASYEQYF
TGTGCCAGCAGCGCGACAGGGGCATCTTACGAGCAGTACTTC
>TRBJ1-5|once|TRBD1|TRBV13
CASSLGQGYQPQHF
TGTGCCAGCAGCTTGGGACAGGGATACCAGCCCCAGCATTTT
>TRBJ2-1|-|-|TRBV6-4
CASSDSWLDEQFF
TGTGCCAGCAGTGACTCATGGCTAGATGAGCAGTTCTTC
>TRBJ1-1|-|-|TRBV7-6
CASSPLNTEAFF
TGTGCCAGCAGCCCTCTGAACACTGAAGCTTTCTTT
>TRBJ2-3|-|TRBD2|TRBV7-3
CASSGLGLEDTQYF
TGTGCCAGCAGCGGACTGGGACTAGAAGATACGCAGTATTTT
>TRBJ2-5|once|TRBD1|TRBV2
CASSGGTGQETQYF
TGTGCCAGCAGTGGAGGGACAGGTCAAGAGACCCAGTACTTC
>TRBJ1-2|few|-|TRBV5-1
CASSLDAGVGGYTF
TGCGCCAGCAGCTTGGACGCGGGCGTAGGTGGCTACACCTTC
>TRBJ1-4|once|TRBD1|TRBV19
CASSLRQGVNEKLFF
TGTGCCAGTAGTCTCCGACAGGGAGTCAATGAAAAACTGTTTTTT
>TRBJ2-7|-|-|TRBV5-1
CASSAADEQYF
TGCGCCAGCAGCGCGGCCGACGAGCAGTACTTC
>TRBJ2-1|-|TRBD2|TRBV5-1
CASSSGLAGGDPQFF
TGCGCCAGCAGTTCCGGACTAGCGGGGGGGGACCCGCAGTTCTTC
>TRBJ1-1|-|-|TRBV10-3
CAVSWAGNTEAFF
TGTGCCGTCTCCTGGGCGGGGAACACTGAAGCTTTCTTT
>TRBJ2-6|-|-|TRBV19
CASTGPLSSGANVLTF
TGTGCCAGTACTGGCCCGCTCAGCTCTGGGGCCAACGTCCTGACTTTC
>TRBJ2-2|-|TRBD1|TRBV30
CAWSRQGTGELFF
TGTGCCTGGAGTAGACAGGGGACCGGGGAGCTGTTTTTT
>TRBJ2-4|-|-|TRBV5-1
CASSLEGGRSNIQYF
TGCGCCAGCAGCTTGGAAGGAGGGCGGTCCAACATTCAGTACTTC
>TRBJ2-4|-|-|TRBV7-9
CASSPGQGIAKNIQYF
TGTGCCAGCAGCCCCGGCCAGGGTATAGCCAAAAACATTCAGTACTTC
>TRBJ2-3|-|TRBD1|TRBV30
CAWRHRTGGTDTQYF
TGTGCCTGGAGACACAGGACAGGGGGCACAGATACGCAGTATTTT
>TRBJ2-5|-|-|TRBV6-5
CASSHTAGRETQYF
TGTGCCAGCAGCCACACGGCGGGCCGGGAGACCCAGTACTTC
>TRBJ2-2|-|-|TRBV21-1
CASSMGTSGRGNTGELFF
TGTGCCAGCAGCATGGGGACTAGCGGGAGGGGCAACACCGGGGAGCTGTTTTTT
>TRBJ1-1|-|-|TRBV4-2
CASKVRTENTEAFF
TGTGCCAGCAAGGTCCGGACAGAGAACACTGAAGCTTTCTTT
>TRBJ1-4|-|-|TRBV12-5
CASGLGSATNEKLFF
TGTGCTAGTGGTTTGGGGTCAGCAACTAATGAAAAACTGTTTTTT
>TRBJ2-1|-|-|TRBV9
CASSVFPGEPLDEQFF
TGTGCCAGCAGCGTGTTCCCGGGGGAGCCGTTGGATGAGCAGTTCTTC
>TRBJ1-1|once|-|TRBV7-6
CASIAGHTNTEAFF
TGTGCCAGCATTGCTGGACATACGAACACTGAAGCTTTCTTT
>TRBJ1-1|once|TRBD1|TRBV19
CASSEDRGKRTEAFF
TGTGCCAGTAGTGAGGACAGGGGAAAGAGAACTGAAGCTTTCTTT
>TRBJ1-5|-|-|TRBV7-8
CASSLAEVRQPQHF
TGTGCCAGCAGCTTAGCGGAGGTACGGCAGCCCCAGCATTTT
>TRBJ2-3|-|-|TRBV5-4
CASSSKQGFTDTQYF
TGTGCCAGCAGCTCTAAACAGGGCTTCACAGATACGCAGTATTTT
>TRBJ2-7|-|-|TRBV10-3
CATGGDSLYEQYF
TGTGCCACGGGGGGGGACAGTCTATACGAGCAGTACTTC
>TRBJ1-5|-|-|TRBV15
CATSRVYNQPQHF
TGTGCCACCAGCAGAGTCTACAATCAGCCCCAGCATTTT
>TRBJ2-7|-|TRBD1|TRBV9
CASSVGDRGYEQYF
TGTGCCAGCAGCGTAGGGGACAGGGGGTACGAGCAGTACTTC
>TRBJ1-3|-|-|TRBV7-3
CASSSGPGNGNTIYF
TGTGCCAGCAGCTCTGGACCGGGAAACGGAAACACCATATATTTT
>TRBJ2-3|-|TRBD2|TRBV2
CASRSQGGTDTQYF
TGTGCCAGCAGGAGCCAGGGAGGGACAGATACGCAGTATTTT
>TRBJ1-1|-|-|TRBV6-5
CASSYSIGGFTEAFF
TGTGCCAGCAGTTACTCGATAGGGGGATTCACTGAAGCTTTCTTT
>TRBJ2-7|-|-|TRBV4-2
CASSREGEADFIYEQYF
TGTGCCAGCAGCCGTGAGGGGGAAGCGGACTTTATCTACGAGCAGTACTTC
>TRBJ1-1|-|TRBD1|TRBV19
CASTREGAPEAFF
TGTGCCAGTACCAGAGAGGGGGCCCCTGAAGCTTTCTTT
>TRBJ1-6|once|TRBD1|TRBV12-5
CASGRDRVNSPLHF
TGTGCTAGTGGCCGGGACAGAGTTAATTCACCCCTCCACTTT
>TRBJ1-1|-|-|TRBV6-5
CASKAGKTEAFF
TGTGCCAGCAAGGCAGGCAAGACTGAAGCTTTCTTT
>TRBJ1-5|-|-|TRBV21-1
CASSKEGDWASNQPQHF
TGTGCCAGCAGCAAAGAAGGGGATTGGGCGAGCAATCAGCCCCAGCATTTT
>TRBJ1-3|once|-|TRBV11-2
CASTIMGAGNTIYF
TGTGCCAGCACCATAATGGGAGCTGGAAACACCATATATTTT
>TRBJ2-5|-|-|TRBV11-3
CASSLGGQGETQYF
TGTGCCAGCAGCTTAGGAGGGCAAGGGGAGACCCAGTACTTC
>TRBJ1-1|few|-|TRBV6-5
CASSFRGAEAFF
TGTGCCAGCAGTTTCAGGGGAGCTGAAGCTTTCTTT
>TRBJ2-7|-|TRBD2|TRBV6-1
CASASGRGTSYEQYF
TGTGCCAGCGCTAGCGGGAGGGGGACTTCCTACGAGCAGTACTTC
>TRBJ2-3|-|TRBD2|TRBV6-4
CASSETGGGTDTQYF
TGTGCCAGCAGTGAGACGGGAGGAGGCACAGATACGCAGTATTTT
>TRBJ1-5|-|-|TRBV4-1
CASSHTGLSYSNQPQHF
TGCGCCAGCAGCCATACAGGGTTATCTTATAGCAATCAGCCCCAGCATTTT
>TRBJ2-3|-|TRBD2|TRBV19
CASSMMREPADTQYF
TGTGCCAGTAGTATGATGCGGGAGCCCGCAGATACGCAGTATTTT
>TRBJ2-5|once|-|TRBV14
CASSQVEPRETQYF
TGTGCCAGCAGCCAAGTTGAACCTAGGGAGACCCAGTACTTC
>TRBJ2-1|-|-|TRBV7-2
CASSSLAEQFF
TGTGCCAGCAGCTCTCTAGCGGAGCAGTTCTTC